A selection of T cell receptor beta chains follows, all from one sample in a study of blood T cell repertoires in COVID-19. Assay: immunoSEQ multiplex PCR; the TCRdb copy retains only in-frame clones and omits some. The sample contains some 300,000 clones, approximately 90% of which appear only once. Input material: peripheral blood. All receptors come from a woman aged 30 to 39 who had recovered from COVID-19. CDR3s leave out the opening cysteine and the closing phenylalanine or tryptophan.

V: TRBV2; J: TRBJ1-6; CDR3: ASRSEGGLGPNSPLH
V: TRBV6-2/TRBV6-3; J: TRBJ2-3; CDR3: ASSYSATGGSSDTQY
V: TRBV3-1/TRBV3-2; J: TRBJ1-1; CDR3: ASSLQDRNTEAF
V: TRBV2; J: TRBJ2-7; CDR3: ASREAGGAYEQY
V: TRBV5-1; J: TRBJ1-2; CDR3: ASSLGEQGIYGYT
V: TRBV2; J: TRBJ2-3; CDR3: ASCLEPTDTQY
V: TRBV16; J: TRBJ1-4; CDR3: ASSQSLRVADNEKLF
V: TRBV6-4; J: TRBJ1-5; CDR3: ASSHRTGGIQPQH
V: TRBV5-4; J: TRBJ1-4; CDR3: ASSKGATNEKLF
V: TRBV20-1; J: TRBJ1-2; CDR3: SGQTNYGYT
V: TRBV9; J: TRBJ1-2; CDR3: ASSRGTGDYGYT
V: TRBV10-3; J: TRBJ1-5; CDR3: AISGDRVDQPQH
V: TRBV23-1; J: TRBJ1-5; CDR3: ASSHPGQGGVSNQPQH
V: TRBV19; J: TRBJ1-4; CDR3: ASSIRGEGEKLF
V: TRBV7-6; J: TRBJ2-7; CDR3: ASSLDPTGVYEQY
V: TRBV24-1; J: TRBJ2-3; CDR3: ATSGPGGPEDTQY
V: TRBV15; J: TRBJ2-7; CDR3: ATSRGDYEQY
V: TRBV4-2; J: TRBJ1-1; CDR3: ASSQAWGRTGHTEAF
V: TRBV4-1; J: TRBJ1-5; CDR3: ASSQDFTGTGLSNQPQH
V: TRBV5-1; J: TRBJ2-1; CDR3: ASSLIERGPNEQF
V: TRBV28; J: TRBJ2-5; CDR3: ASSSGQDQETQY
V: TRBV21-1; J: TRBJ1-5; CDR3: ASKGQGPFGGNQPQH
V: TRBV7-9; J: TRBJ1-1; CDR3: ASSLDGRWAF
V: TRBV7-9; J: TRBJ1-1; CDR3: ASRWGETEAF
V: TRBV7-2; J: TRBJ1-6; CDR3: ASGPYNSPLH
V: TRBV9; J: TRBJ2-5; CDR3: ASSVAQRETQY
V: TRBV6-5; J: TRBJ1-3; CDR3: ASRPQGAGNTIY
V: TRBV28; J: TRBJ1-1; CDR3: ASSLWDRANARNTEAF
V: TRBV10-3; J: TRBJ1-1; CDR3: AISESTREAWNTEAF
V: TRBV2; J: TRBJ2-3; CDR3: ASSLGPNTDTQY
V: TRBV6-1; J: TRBJ2-5; CDR3: ASSELLGKGGEATQY
V: TRBV24-1; J: TRBJ2-5; CDR3: ATSDLRTGVGETQY
V: TRBV7-3; J: TRBJ1-1; CDR3: ASSLRAGMNTEAF
V: TRBV18; J: TRBJ1-1; CDR3: ASSANRVEVGAF
V: TRBV12-5; J: TRBJ2-7; CDR3: ASGLAPSHEQY
V: TRBV6-2/TRBV6-3; J: TRBJ1-1; CDR3: ASSLALNTEAF
V: TRBV30; J: TRBJ1-2; CDR3: AWSVLPGGYT
V: TRBV29-1; J: TRBJ1-4; CDR3: SVTTARRGEKLF
V: TRBV7-2; J: TRBJ2-3; CDR3: ASSLVGGGAGQY
V: TRBV5-1; J: TRBJ1-1; CDR3: ASTSGGSGTEAF
V: TRBV7-3; J: TRBJ1-6; CDR3: ASSLGLPPYSPLH
V: TRBV18; J: TRBJ1-3; CDR3: ASSPLQALVAGNTIY
V: TRBV5-8; J: TRBJ1-2; CDR3: ASSLVGYPSGYT
V: TRBV27; J: TRBJ1-1; CDR3: ASEKRQGLNTEAF
V: TRBV5-1; J: TRBJ2-1; CDR3: ASSLGQGMGNEQF
V: TRBV6-2/TRBV6-3; J: TRBJ2-2; CDR3: ASSTFGAAGELF
V: TRBV5-1; J: TRBJ2-3; CDR3: ASSWDRGTDTQY
V: TRBV20-1; J: TRBJ1-1; CDR3: SASRLEGGNTEAF
V: TRBV3-1/TRBV3-2; J: TRBJ2-7; CDR3: ASSLQGGEQY
V: TRBV6-6; J: TRBJ2-3; CDR3: ASTSGLAVEADTQY
V: TRBV24-1; J: TRBJ2-5; CDR3: ATSETDRSGETQY